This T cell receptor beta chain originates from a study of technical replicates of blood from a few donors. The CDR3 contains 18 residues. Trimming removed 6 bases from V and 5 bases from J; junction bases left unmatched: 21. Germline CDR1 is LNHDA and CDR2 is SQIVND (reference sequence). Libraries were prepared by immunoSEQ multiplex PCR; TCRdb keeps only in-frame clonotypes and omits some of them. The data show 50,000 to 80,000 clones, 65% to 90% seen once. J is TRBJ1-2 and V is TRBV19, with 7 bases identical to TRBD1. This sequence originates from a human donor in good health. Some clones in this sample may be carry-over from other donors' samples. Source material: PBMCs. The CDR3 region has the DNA TGTGCCAGTAGAAACTCAGGGGGAAATCACCGCATTGTTTATGGCTACACCTTC. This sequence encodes CASRNSGGNHRIVYGYTF. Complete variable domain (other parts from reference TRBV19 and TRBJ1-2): DGGITQSPKYLFRKEGQNVTLSCEQNLNHDAMYWYRQDPGQGLRLIYYSQIVNDFQKGDIAEGYSVSREKKESFPLTVTSAQKNPTAFYLCASRNSGGNHRIVYGYTFGSGTRLTVV.